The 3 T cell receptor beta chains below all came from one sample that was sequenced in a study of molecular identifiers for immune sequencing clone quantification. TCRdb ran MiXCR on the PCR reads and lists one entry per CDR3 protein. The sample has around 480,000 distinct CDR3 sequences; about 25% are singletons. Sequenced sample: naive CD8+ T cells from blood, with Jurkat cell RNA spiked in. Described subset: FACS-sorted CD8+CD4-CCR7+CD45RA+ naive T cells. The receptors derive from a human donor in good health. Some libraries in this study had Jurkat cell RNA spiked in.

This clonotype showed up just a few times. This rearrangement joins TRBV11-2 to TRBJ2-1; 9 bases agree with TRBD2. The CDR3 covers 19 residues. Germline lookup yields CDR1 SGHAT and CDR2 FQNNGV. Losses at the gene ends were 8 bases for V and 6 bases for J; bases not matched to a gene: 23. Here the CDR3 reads CASQPRAGGLRVVGNEQFF. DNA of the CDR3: TGTGCCAGCCAACCGAGAGCGGGAGGCCTCCGAGTTGTGGGCAATGAGCAGTTCTTC.

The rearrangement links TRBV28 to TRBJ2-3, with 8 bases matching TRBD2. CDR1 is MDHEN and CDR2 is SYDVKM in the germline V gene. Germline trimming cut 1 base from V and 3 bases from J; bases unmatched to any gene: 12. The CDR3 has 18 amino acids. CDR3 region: CASSLSTLAGLYTDTQYF. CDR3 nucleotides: TGTGCCAGCAGTTTATCGACCCTAGCGGGCTTGTATACAGATACGCAGTATTTT.

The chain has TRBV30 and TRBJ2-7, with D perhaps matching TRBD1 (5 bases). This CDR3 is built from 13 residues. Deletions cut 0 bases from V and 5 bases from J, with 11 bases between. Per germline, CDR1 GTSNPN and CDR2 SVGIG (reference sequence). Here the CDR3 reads CAWSVDSENEQYF. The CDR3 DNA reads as TGTGCCTGGAGTGTAGACAGCGAAAACGAGCAGTACTTC.